This entry is about one TCR beta chain. Its antigen is not known. These data originate in a study of cytomegalovirus exposure and HLA in healthy donors. Notes on the study in general: Links to common viral pathogens appeared, in a later analysis, for several of the most significant clusters.

Among the donors, all were healthy bone marrow donors. This CDR3 is 14 amino acids long. V lost 3 bases and J lost 5; bases outside the gene matches: 6. The germline CDR1 and CDR2 sequences are KGHSH and LQKENI. The primer mix had 60 Vbeta and 13 Jbeta primers. Sequenced by immunoSEQ multiplex PCR; TCRdb stores in-frame clones only, minus some. The sample records about 160,000 clones, roughly 80% being singletons. The sample consisted of PBMCs. The gene calls are TRBV18 and TRBJ2-5, with 7 bases matching TRBD2. The sequence came from a man in his forties or fifties in good health and CMV-seropositive. Here the CDR3 reads CASSPAASGETQYF. CDR3 bases: TGTGCCAGCTCACCGGCGGCTAGCGGTGAGACCCAGTACTTC.